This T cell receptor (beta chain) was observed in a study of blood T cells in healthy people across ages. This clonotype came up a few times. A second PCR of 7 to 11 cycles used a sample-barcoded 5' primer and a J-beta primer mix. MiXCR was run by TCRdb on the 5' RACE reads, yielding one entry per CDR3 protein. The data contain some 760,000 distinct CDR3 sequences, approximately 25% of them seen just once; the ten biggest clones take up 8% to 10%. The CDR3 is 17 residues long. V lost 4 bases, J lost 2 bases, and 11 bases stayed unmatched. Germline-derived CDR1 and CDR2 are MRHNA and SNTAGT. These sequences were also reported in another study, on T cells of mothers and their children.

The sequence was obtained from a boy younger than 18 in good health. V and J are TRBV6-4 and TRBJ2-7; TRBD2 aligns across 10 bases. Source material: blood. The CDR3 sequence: CASSVLLFLAGAYEQYF. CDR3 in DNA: TGTGCCAGCAGTGTGTTGTTGTTTCTAGCGGGAGCCTACGAGCAGTACTTC.